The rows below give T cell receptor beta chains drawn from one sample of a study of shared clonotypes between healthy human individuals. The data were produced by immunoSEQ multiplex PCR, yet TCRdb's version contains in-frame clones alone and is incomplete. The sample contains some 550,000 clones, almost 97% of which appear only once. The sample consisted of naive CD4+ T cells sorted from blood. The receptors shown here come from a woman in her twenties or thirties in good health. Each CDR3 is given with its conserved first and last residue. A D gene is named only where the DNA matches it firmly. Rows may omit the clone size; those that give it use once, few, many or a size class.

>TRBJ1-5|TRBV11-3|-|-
CASPLAAGGVDQPQHF
TGTGCCAGCCCCTTAGCTGCCGGGGGGGTCGATCAGCCCCAGCATTTT
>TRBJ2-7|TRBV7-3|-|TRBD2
CASSTGLAGDEQYF
TGTGCCAGCAGCACCGGACTAGCGGGAGACGAGCAGTACTTC
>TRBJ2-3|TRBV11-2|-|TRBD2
CASSALAGGPDTQYF
TGTGCCAGCAGCGCACTAGCGGGAGGTCCAGATACGCAGTATTTT
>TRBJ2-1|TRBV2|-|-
CASSGGAYNEQFF
TGTGCCAGCAGTGGCGGAGCGTACAATGAGCAGTTCTTC
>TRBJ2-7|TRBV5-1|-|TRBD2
CASSLGLAGGPYEQYF
TGCGCCAGCAGCCTGGGACTAGCGGGAGGCCCCTACGAGCAGTACTTC
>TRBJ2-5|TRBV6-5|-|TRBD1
CASSPTGAQTQYF
TGTGCCAGCAGCCCGACAGGGGCGCAGACCCAGTACTTC
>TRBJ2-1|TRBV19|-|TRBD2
CASRTPGLPYEQFF
TGTGCCAGTAGGACACCGGGACTACCCTATGAGCAGTTCTTC
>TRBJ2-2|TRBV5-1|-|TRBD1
CASSPDRTNTGELFF
TGCGCCAGCAGCCCGGACAGGACGAACACCGGGGAGCTGTTTTTT
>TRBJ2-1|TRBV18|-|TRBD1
CASSKGTGTYNEQFF
TGTGCCAGCTCAAAAGGGACAGGGACCTACAATGAGCAGTTCTTC
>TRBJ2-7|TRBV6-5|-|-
CASSYAVASYEQYF
TGTGCCAGCAGTTACGCGGTAGCGAGCTACGAGCAGTACTTC
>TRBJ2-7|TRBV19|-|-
CASRQSPYEQYF
TGTGCCAGTAGACAGTCGCCCTACGAGCAGTACTTC
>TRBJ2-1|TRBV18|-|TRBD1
CASSPGTGDDEQFF
TGTGCCAGCTCACCAGGGACAGGGGACGATGAGCAGTTCTTC
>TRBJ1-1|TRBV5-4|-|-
CASSSLGQNTEAFF
TGTGCCAGCAGCTCCCTCGGACAGAACACTGAAGCTTTCTTT
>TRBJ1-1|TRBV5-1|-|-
CASSTTSTEAFF
TGCGCCAGCAGCACGACTAGCACTGAAGCTTTCTTT
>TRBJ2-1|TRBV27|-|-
CASSLLEFDEQFF
TGTGCCAGCAGTTTACTAGAATTCGATGAGCAGTTCTTC
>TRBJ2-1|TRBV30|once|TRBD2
CASTGLAGGGAYNEQFF
TGTGCCTCCACGGGACTAGCGGGAGGGGGGGCCTACAATGAGCAGTTCTTC
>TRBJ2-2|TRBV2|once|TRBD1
CASRRDRGYTGELFF
TGTGCCAGCAGGCGGGACAGGGGGTACACCGGGGAGCTGTTTTTT
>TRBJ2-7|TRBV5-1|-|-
CASSLFRTPLSYEQYF
TGCGCCAGCAGCTTGTTCCGGACACCGCTTTCCTACGAGCAGTACTTC
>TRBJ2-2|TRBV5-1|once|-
CASSLDGGELFF
TGCGCCAGCAGCTTGGATGGAGGGGAGCTGTTTTTT
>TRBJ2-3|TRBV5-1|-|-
CASSSGSESDTQYF
TGCGCCAGCAGCTCAGGGAGTGAATCAGATACGCAGTATTTT
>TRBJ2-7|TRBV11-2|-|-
CASSEQYEQYF
TGTGCCAGCAGCGAACAATACGAGCAGTACTTC
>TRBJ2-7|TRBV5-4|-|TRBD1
CASSMDRGSYEQYF
TGTGCCAGCAGCATGGACAGGGGCTCCTACGAGCAGTACTTC
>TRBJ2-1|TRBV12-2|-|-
CASRRPPPSPYNEQFF
TGTGCAAGTCGCCGTCCTCCTCCGAGCCCCTACAATGAGCAGTTCTTC
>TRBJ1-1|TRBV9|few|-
CASSVAGMNTEAFF
TGTGCCAGCAGCGTAGCAGGGATGAACACTGAAGCTTTCTTT
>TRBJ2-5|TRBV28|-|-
CATSVGLTETQYF
TGTGCCACCTCGGTAGGGCTAACTGAGACCCAGTACTTC
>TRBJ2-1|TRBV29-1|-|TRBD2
CSALTSGGYNEQFF
TGCAGCGCCCTGACTAGCGGGGGTTACAATGAGCAGTTCTTC
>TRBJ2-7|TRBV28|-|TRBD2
CASRSGTSVTYEQYF
TGTGCCAGCAGATCCGGGACTAGCGTCACCTACGAGCAGTACTTC
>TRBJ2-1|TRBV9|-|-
CASSRTVGLNEQFF
TGTGCCAGCAGCCGGACGGTGGGGCTCAATGAGCAGTTCTTC
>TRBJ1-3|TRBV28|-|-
CASSQTASGNTIYF
TGTGCCAGCAGCCAGACAGCCTCTGGAAACACCATATATTTT
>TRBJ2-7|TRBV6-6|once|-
CASSGLGYEQYF
TGTGCCAGCTCCGGACTGGGTTACGAGCAGTACTTC
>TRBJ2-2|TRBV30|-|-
CAWSVGRASNTGELFF
TGTGCCTGGAGTGTAGGGCGGGCCTCGAACACCGGGGAGCTGTTTTTT
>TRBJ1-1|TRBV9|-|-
CASSVGSVPNTEAFF
TGTGCCAGCAGCGTAGGATCGGTACCGAACACTGAAGCTTTCTTT
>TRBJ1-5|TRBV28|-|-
CASSAWGAGQPQHF
TGTGCCAGCAGCGCATGGGGGGCTGGGCAGCCCCAGCATTTT